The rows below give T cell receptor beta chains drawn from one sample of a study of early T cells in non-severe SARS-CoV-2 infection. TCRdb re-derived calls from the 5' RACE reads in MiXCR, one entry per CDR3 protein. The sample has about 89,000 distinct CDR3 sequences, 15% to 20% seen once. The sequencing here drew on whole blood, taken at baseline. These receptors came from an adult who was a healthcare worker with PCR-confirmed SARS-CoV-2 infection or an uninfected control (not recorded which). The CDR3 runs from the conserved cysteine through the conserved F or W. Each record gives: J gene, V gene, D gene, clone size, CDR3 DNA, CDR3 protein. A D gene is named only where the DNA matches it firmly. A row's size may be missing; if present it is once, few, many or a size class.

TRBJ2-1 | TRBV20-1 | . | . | TGCAGTGCCCAGGGCGGCAGCTCCTACAATGAGCAGTTCTTC | CSAQGGSSYNEQFF
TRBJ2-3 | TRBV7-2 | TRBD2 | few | TGTGCCAGCAGCTTAAAGCGGGGACGATTTGGACTAGCGGAAAACACAGATACGCAGTATTTT | CASSLKRGRFGLAENTDTQYF
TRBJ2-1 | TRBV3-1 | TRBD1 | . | TGTGCCAGCAGCCCCTGGGCAGGGGGCCAGAACGAGCAGTTCTTC | CASSPWAGGQNEQFF
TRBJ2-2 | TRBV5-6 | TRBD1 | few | TGTGCCAGCAGCAAGCCGGGACAGTTAAACACCGGGGAGCTGTTTTTT | CASSKPGQLNTGELFF
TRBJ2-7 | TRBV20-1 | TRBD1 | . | TGCAGTGCTAGACGGCAGGGGGCAGGGTACGAGCAGTACTTC | CSARRQGAGYEQYF
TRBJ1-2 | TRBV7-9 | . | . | TGTGCCAGCAGCGAAGGCCCACAGGGATTAATCTTC | CASSEGPQGLIF
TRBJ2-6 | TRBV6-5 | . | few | TGTGCCAGCAGTTACTCGAAATATGTCTCTGGGGCCAACGTCCTGACTTTC | CASSYSKYVSGANVLTF
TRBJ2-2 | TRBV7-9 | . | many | TGTGCCAGCAGCGTAGGGCGGGCTTCGAACACCGGGGAGCTGTTTTTT | CASSVGRASNTGELFF
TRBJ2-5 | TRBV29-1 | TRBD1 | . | TGCAGCGTTGATGGGACAGATCAAGAGACCCAGTACTTC | CSVDGTDQETQYF
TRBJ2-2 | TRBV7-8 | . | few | TGTGCCAGCAGCTTAGGGTCCTTTACCGTCACCGGGGAGCTGTTTTTT | CASSLGSFTVTGELFF
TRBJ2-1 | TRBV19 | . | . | TGTGCCAGTAGTATAGACCCCTGGAGAAGCTCCTACAATGAGCAGTTCTTC | CASSIDPWRSSYNEQFF
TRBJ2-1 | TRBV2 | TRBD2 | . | TGTGCCACAAAACTAGCGGAGGGGGGAAATGAGCAGTTCTTC | CATKLAEGGNEQFF
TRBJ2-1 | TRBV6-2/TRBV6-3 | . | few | TGTGCTAGCGGAATAAGGAGCTCCTACAATGAGCAGTTCTTC | CASGIRSSYNEQFF
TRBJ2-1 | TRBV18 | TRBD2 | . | TGTGCCAGCTCAATAGGACTAGCGGGAGGAGGCTACAATGAGCAGTTCTTC | CASSIGLAGGGYNEQFF
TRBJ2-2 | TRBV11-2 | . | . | TGTGCCAGCAGCTTTGATCCAGCCGTCGGGGAGCTGTTTTTT | CASSFDPAVGELFF
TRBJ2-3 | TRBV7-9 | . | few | TGTGCCAGCAGCTTAATGGGCACAGATACGCAGTATTTT | CASSLMGTDTQYF
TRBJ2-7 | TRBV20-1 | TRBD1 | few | TGCAGTGCCGCGACGGACAGGGGAGACGAGCAGTACTTC | CSAATDRGDEQYF
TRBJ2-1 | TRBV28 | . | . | TGTGCCAGCTTCGCGGACTCCTACAATGAGCAGTTCTTC | CASFADSYNEQFF